The present T cell receptor (beta chain) was sequenced within a study of blood T cell repertoires in COVID-19. Study overall: Samples of COVID-19 (acute and convalescent) were obtained from the United States, Italy and Spain. The analysed material was cDNA or gDNA that came from T cells, B-cell-depleted T cells, or PBMCs.

The junction had 7 bases not matched to a gene; V was cut back by 4 bases and J by 4 bases. The CDR3 contains 15 residues. CDR1 LNHDA and CDR2 SQIVND come from the germline V gene (reference sequence). Authors' methods: Estimated nucleated cell counts came from reference gene primer amplification. The assay was immunoSEQ multiplex PCR, and TCRdb's table has in-frame clones only and misses some. D and trimming come from the DNA, and the V and J calls and clone size come from that table. This sample has 45,000 or so clones, with about 88% found just once. V gene TRBV19 combines with J gene TRBJ1-2; TRBD1 matches 9 bases. This clonotype originated in a man between 65 and 85 years old with active COVID-19. Material: peripheral blood. The chain's CDR3 is CASSTRGQGSYGYTF. DNA for the CDR3: TGTGCCAGTAGTACTCGTGGACAGGGGAGCTATGGCTACACCTTC.